Below are 3 T cell receptor beta chains sequenced from a single sample in a study of regulatory T cells. The primer mix had 52 TRBV and 13 TRBJ primers. The assay was immunoSEQ multiplex PCR, and TCRdb's table has in-frame clones only and misses some. In the table there are some 20,000 clones, approximately 93% of which are singletons. The sample was CD8+ T cells sorted from blood. The origin of the receptors is a child aged 2-15 years with CD3G deficiency.

V is TRBV6-9 and J is TRBJ2-6; 7 bases map to TRBD2. V trimming: 8 bases; J trimming: 2 bases; junction bases outside the gene matches: 0. Germline V CDR1 and CDR2: MNHGY, SVAAGI. This CDR3 has 13 residues. The DNA of the CDR3 is TGTGCCAGCGGGAGGGCTGGGGCCAACGTCCTGACTTTC. Translated: CASGRAGANVLTF.

Concerning this clone itself: The sample carries other DNA sequences with the same CDR3. The chain has TRBV11-3 and TRBJ2-7; 8 bases agree with TRBD1. This CDR3 is built from 14 residues. CDR1 and CDR2 (germline): SGHNT, YENEEA. J gave up 4 bases and V 1 base, and 3 bases lay outside the gene matches. This chain's CDR3 is CASSLGRGPYEQYF. The CDR3 nucleotides read TGTGCCAGCAGCTTAGGCAGGGGGCCGTACGAGCAGTACTTC.

This chain joins TRBV6-1 and TRBJ1-1; 8 bases line up with TRBD1. This CDR3 has 16 residues. The germline V gene encodes CDR1 MNHNS and CDR2 SASEGT. V dropped 3 bases and J dropped 7; count of bases not matched to a gene: 13. For the CDR3, the DNA is TGTGCCAGCAGTGACTACCTGACAGGGGTCGTCGGTGAAGCTTTCTTT. This translates into CASSDYLTGVVGEAFF.